The 8 T cell receptor beta chains reported below all come from one sample, sequenced in a study of blood T cell repertoires in COVID-19. Libraries were prepared by immunoSEQ multiplex PCR; TCRdb keeps only in-frame clonotypes and omits some of them. Of 350,000 to 450,000 clones detected, around 85% appear once; the ten largest clones hold 3.6%. What was sequenced was peripheral blood. These TCRs come from a woman aged 18-29 years with acute or convalescent COVID-19.

The chain combines TRBV24-1 with TRBJ1-6; D gene ambiguous. Germline V CDR1 and CDR2: KGHDR, SFDVKD. CDR3 length: 14 amino acids. The V and J ends lost 12 bases and 0 bases respectively, with 11 bases between them. The CDR3 DNA follows: TGTGCCCCCTCTTGCGACTCCTATAATTCACCCCTCCACTTT. As protein: CAPSCDSYNSPLHF.

V gene TRBV28 combines with J gene TRBJ1-1; D remains unclear. V lost 3 bases and J lost 0, with 11 bases in between. CDR1 is MDHEN and CDR2 is SYDVKM in the germline V gene. This CDR3 comprises 15 residues. CDR3 sequence: CASSFWAGMNTEAFF. The CDR3 DNA reads TGTGCCAGCAGTTTTTGGGCAGGAATGAACACTGAAGCTTTCTTT. Together with reference TRBV28 and TRBJ1-1, the CDR3 gives the full variable domain: DVKVTQSSRYLVKRTGEKVFLECVQDMDHENMFWYRQDPGLGLRLIYFSYDVKMKEKGDIPEGYSVSREKKERFSLILESASTNQTSMYLCASSFWAGMNTEAFFGQGTRLTVV.

The J gene is TRBJ2-5, the V gene TRBV7-9; D is possibly TRBD1 (6 bases). The CDR3 consists of 16 residues. The V gene's germline CDR1 is SEHNR and CDR2 FQNEAQ (reference sequence). V was shortened by 4 bases and J by 4 bases, with 19 bases between the two germline ends. CDR3 nucleotide sequence: TGTGCCAGCAGCTGGAGGTCGGCGTTCAGGGGAGAGACCCAGTACTTC. This translates into CASSWRSAFRGETQYF.

To note about this clone: The sample holds other DNA sequences that translate to the same CDR3. The chain couples TRBV27 to TRBJ2-1; D is uncertain. From germline, CDR1 is MNHEY and CDR2 SMNVEV (reference sequence). The CDR3 is made up of 15 amino acids. V lost 0 bases and J 0 bases, leaving 6 bases between the germline ends. CDR3 bases: TGTGCCAGCAGTTTATCTGGTAGCTCCTACAATGAGCAGTTCTTC. Translating it yields CASSLSGSSYNEQFF.

The chain combines TRBV27 with TRBJ1-1, with unresolved D. The length of the CDR3 is 14 residues. CDR1 is MNHEY, CDR2 SMNVEV, per germline (reference sequence). Trimming cost V 7 bases and J 3 bases, with 15 bases left between them. In DNA, the CDR3 is TGTGCCAGCATCCCCCACGCCGGGTACACTGAAGCTTTCTTT. As protein: CASIPHAGYTEAFF.

V and J are TRBV6-6 and TRBJ2-1; the match to TRBD2 covers 9 bases. The CDR3 has 16 amino acids. The V gene end was trimmed by 5 bases and the J gene end by 2 bases; junction bases not matched to a gene: 7. In germline, CDR1 is MNHNY, CDR2 SVGAGI (reference sequence). CDR3 residues: CASSAPGLAPYNEQFF. Here the CDR3 DNA reads TGTGCCAGCAGTGCTCCGGGACTAGCCCCCTACAATGAGCAGTTCTTC.

This chain links TRBV5-6 with TRBJ1-2; tentative D call: TRBD1 (6 bases). Germline lookup yields CDR1 SGHDT and CDR2 YYEEEE. Trimming cost V 3 bases and J 3 bases, with 15 bases left between them. CDR3 length: 15 residues. The CDR3 is CASSSPTGNDYGYTF. The DNA of the CDR3 is TGTGCCAGCAGCTCACCGACAGGAAACGACTATGGCTACACCTTC.

Worth noting for this clone: The same CDR3 also results from other DNA sequences found in this sample. The rearrangement joins TRBV6-6 to TRBJ1-5; TRBD1 agrees at 7 bases. The CDR3 spans 14 residues. V shed 2 bases, J shed 2 bases, and the junction held 0 bases outside the gene matches. Looked up from germline, CDR1 is MNHNY and CDR2 is SVGAGI (reference sequence). CDR3 region: CASSYGQGNQPQHF. CDR3 in DNA: TGTGCCAGCAGTTACGGACAGGGCAATCAGCCCCAGCATTTT.